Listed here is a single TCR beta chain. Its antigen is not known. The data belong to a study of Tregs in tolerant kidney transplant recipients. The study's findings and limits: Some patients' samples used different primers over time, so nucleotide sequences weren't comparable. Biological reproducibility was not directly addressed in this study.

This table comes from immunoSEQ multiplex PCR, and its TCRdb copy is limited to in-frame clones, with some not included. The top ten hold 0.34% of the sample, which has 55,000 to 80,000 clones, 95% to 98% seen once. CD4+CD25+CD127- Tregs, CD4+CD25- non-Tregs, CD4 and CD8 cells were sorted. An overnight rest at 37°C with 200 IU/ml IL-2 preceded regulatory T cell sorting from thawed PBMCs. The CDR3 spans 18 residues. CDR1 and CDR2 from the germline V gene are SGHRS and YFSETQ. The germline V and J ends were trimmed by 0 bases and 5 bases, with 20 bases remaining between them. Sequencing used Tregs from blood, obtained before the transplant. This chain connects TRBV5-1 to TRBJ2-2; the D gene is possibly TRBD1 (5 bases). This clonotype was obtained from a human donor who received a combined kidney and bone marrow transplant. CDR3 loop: CASSLGPQGYATTGELFF. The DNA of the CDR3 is TGCGCCAGCAGCTTGGGTCCCCAGGGCTATGCTACAACCGGGGAGCTGTTTTTT.